The 16 T cell receptor beta chains presented below share a single source sample, sequenced in a study of T cells after yellow fever vaccination. TCRdb reprocessed the 5' RACE reads via MiXCR and lists one record per CDR3 protein. The data contain 500,000 to 650,000 distinct CDR3 sequences, about 15% of them singletons. Material: PBMCs, obtained around 5 days after the first yellow fever vaccination. These receptors were taken from a man in his late teens or twenties who received the YFV17D yellow fever vaccine.

Only a few counts were recorded for this clonotype. The chain recombines TRBV12-3 or TRBV12-4 with TRBJ2-5; 10 bases match TRBD1. The V and J ends lost 6 bases and 4 bases, in that order; junction bases with no gene match: 14. This CDR3 spans 17 amino acids. CDR3 residues: CASSKPGQGYRGETQYF. The CDR3 coding sequence is TGTGCCAGCAGCAAGCCGGGACAGGGGTATCGGGGAGAGACCCAGTACTTC.

The chain has TRBV29-1 and TRBJ2-5; TRBD1 or TRBD2 may be the D gene (5 bases each). With 7 bases removed from V and 0 bases from J, the gap between germline ends came to 9 bases. The CDR3 has 12 amino acids. Germline CDR1 is SQVTM and CDR2 is ANQGSEA. The CDR3 region has the DNA TGCAGCGCCGGGGCCAACCAAGAGACCCAGTACTTC. Amino acid sequence: CSAGANQETQYF.

A word on this clonotype: The CDR3 carries no conserved terminal phenylalanine or tryptophan, so it likely arises from a read error. V gene TRBV6-2 or TRBV6-3 combines with J gene TRBJ2-5, with D unresolved. The V end was cut by 5 bases, the J end by 4 bases, with 5 bases between. Germline CDR1 MNHEY, CDR2 SVGEGT. The CDR3 covers 11 residues. CDR3 amino acids: CASSTLETQYL. The CDR3 DNA follows: TGTGCCAGCAGTACATTAGAGACCCAGTACCTC.

This clonotype was detected only a few times. The rearrangement links TRBV5-1 to TRBJ1-1; no clear D gene. The length of the CDR3 is 13 residues. Trimming shortened V by 7 bases and J by 3 bases, and 13 bases separated the two germline ends. Germline CDR1 and CDR2: SGHRS and YFSETQ. CDR3 sequence reads: CASGVGDDTEAFF. The CDR3 DNA sequence: TGCGCCAGCGGGGTGGGTGACGACACTGAAGCTTTCTTT. Complete variable domain (other parts from reference TRBV5-1 and TRBJ1-1): KAGVTQTPRYLIKTRGQQVTLSCSPISGHRSVSWYQQTPGQGLQFLFEYFSETQRNKGNFPGRFSGRQFSNSRSEMNVSTLELGDSALYLCASGVGDDTEAFFGQGTRLTVV.

The chain uses TRBV5-6 and TRBJ1-2; perhaps TRBD1 as D (5 bases). Germline V lookup: CDR1 SGHDT, CDR2 YYEEEE. CDR3 length equals 14 residues. Trimming pared 0 bases from V and 10 bases from J, leaving 16 bases between. The CDR3 protein is CASSLGARGEVYTF. DNA for the CDR3: TGTGCCAGCAGCTTGGGGGCCCGGGGGGAAGTCTACACCTTC.

This clonotype was counted only a few times. CDR3 coding DNA: TGCGCCAGCAGCCAAGGGACAACAACTAATGAAAAACTGTTTTTT. Protein product: CASSQGTTTNEKLFF. V and J are TRBV4-3 and TRBJ1-4; possible D gene TRBD1, 5 bases. The CDR3 is 15 residues long. The V end lost 1 base, the J end lost 0 bases, and 6 bases lay between the germline ends. The germline gives CDR1 LGHNA, CDR2 YSLEER.

This clonotype was seen only a few times. The chain carries TRBV5-1 and TRBJ2-1; either TRBD1 or TRBD2 may fit D (5 bases each). Germline loops: CDR1 SGHRS, CDR2 YFSETQ. With 3 bases removed from V and 6 bases from J, the gap between germline ends came to 16 bases. This CDR3 spans 15 amino acids. DNA of the CDR3: TGCGCCAGCAGCTCCCGAGGGGACGGGACCAATGAGCAGTTCTTC. This gives the protein CASSSRGDGTNEQFF.

This clonotype was seen a handful of times. V gene TRBV10-2 combines with J gene TRBJ2-7; D is unclear. Germline-derived CDR1 and CDR2 are WSHSY and SAAADI. The CDR3 sequence is 14 residues long. V dropped 7 bases and J dropped 0 bases, with 13 bases sitting between them. CDR3 sequence: CASNGEESSYEQYF. The DNA for the CDR3 is TGCGCCAGCAATGGGGAAGAGAGCTCCTACGAGCAGTACTTC.

V gene TRBV13 combines with J gene TRBJ1-1; TRBD1 matches 8 bases. The CDR3 has 16 residues. Trimming took 7 bases from V and 5 from J; bases not matched to a gene: 15. CDR1 is PRHDT and CDR2 is FYEKMQ in the germline V gene (reference sequence). CDR3 DNA sequence: TGTGCCAGCATTAGACATTGGCGACAGGGGAGGACTGAAGCTTTCTTT. Translation gives CASIRHWRQGRTEAFF.

This clonotype was observed a few times. The chain carries TRBV11-1 and TRBJ2-3; maybe TRBD2 (5 bases). The germline V and J ends were trimmed by 5 bases and 5 bases, with 29 bases remaining between them. The CDR3 runs to 19 residues. CDR1 and CDR2 from the germline V gene are SGHAT and FQDESV (reference sequence). CDR3 nucleotide sequence: TGTGCCAGCAGCCCAAATTTTAGGCCGCGGGCCTCGGCGGGAGATACGCAGTATTTT. This encodes CASSPNFRPRASAGDTQYF.

This clonotype came up many times. The rearrangement links TRBV4-3 to TRBJ2-1; D possibly matches TRBD1 or TRBD2 (5 bases each). The germline CDR1 and CDR2 sequences are LGHNA and YSLEER. V dropped 4 bases and J dropped 2 bases, with 12 bases sitting between them. The CDR3 runs to 15 residues. The DNA of the CDR3 is TGCGCCAGCAGCCCCGAACCGGGGCCCTACAATGAGCAGTTCTTC. Translating gives CASSPEPGPYNEQFF.

This clonotype was seen at least ten times. The chain couples TRBV20-1 to TRBJ1-1, with 8 bases fitting TRBD1. The CDR3 is 15 residues long. Germline CDR1 reads DFQATT; CDR2 reads SNEGSKA (reference sequence). The trim removed 6 bases at V and 5 bases at J, leaving 14 bases unmatched. The CDR3 nucleotides read TGCAGTGCAGGAGGACAGGGACGGCTTAGGACTGAAGCTTTCTTT. Translating it yields CSAGGQGRLRTEAFF.

The J gene is TRBJ1-6, the V gene TRBV4-1, with no clear D. The CDR3 is 16 amino acids. The ends were cut back, 1 base at V and 5 bases at J, with 12 bases in the middle. CDR1 is MGHRA and CDR2 is YSYEKL in the germline V gene. Here the CDR3 reads CASSQGIVDNNSPLHF. CDR3 sequence (DNA): TGCGCCAGCAGCCAAGGGATAGTAGACAATAATTCACCCCTCCACTTT.

There are a few counts of this clonotype. The rearrangement links TRBV19 to TRBJ2-5, with 10 nucleotides matching TRBD1. The CDR3 is 16 residues long. The J segment lost 4 bases and the V segment lost 8 bases, leaving 13 bases of the junction unmatched. Per the germline V gene, CDR1 is LNHDA and CDR2 is SQIVND (reference sequence). The CDR3 nucleotides read TGTGCCAGTTCATCCGGGACAGGGGTTTTGGGAGAGACCCAGTACTTC. Translated, it gives CASSSGTGVLGETQYF.

The rearrangement links TRBV12-3 or TRBV12-4 to TRBJ1-2; D remains unclear. This CDR3 comprises 14 residues. The V and J ends lost 3 bases and 4 bases respectively, with 12 bases between them. Here the CDR3 reads CASSFMSGSYGYTF. As DNA, the CDR3 is TGTGCCAGCAGTTTTATGTCGGGTAGCTATGGCTACACCTTC.

This clonotype occurred a few times. The J gene is TRBJ2-5, the V gene TRBV5-1; weak D call: TRBD2 (6 bases). Germline V gives CDR1 SGHRS, CDR2 YFSETQ. The CDR3 extends over 15 amino acids. Trimming removed 4 bases at V and 2 bases at J, with 15 bases between. The CDR3 sequence is CASSDPRELQETQYF. CDR3 sequence (DNA): TGCGCCAGCAGCGATCCCCGGGAGCTTCAAGAGACCCAGTACTTC.